The source of this T cell receptor beta chain is a study of regulatory T cells in long-lasting Graves disease. The time point here: newly diagnosed GD, antithyroid drugs for less than 3 months. PBMCs provided the RNA from which the TCR library was made. The CDR3 is 16 residues long. Germline values: CDR1 MNHEY, CDR2 SMNVEV (reference sequence). With 1 base clipped from V and 9 bases from J, the junction kept 12 bases outside the gene matches. This clonotype came up many times. TCR beta libraries were built with iRepertoire HTBI primers and Arm-PCR of CDR3 regions. Per the original methods: Gene usage covered about 62 TRBV and 14 TRBJ segments. TCRdb processed the multiplex PCR reads anew with MiXCR; each CDR3 protein has one entry. Clone size and V and J calls follow TCRdb, not the original study. The data show 350,000 to 500,000 distinct CDR3 sequences, with 12% to 15% seen just once and approximately 17% held by the top ten.

These data are also associated with another study on T cells in Graves' hyperthyroidism and ophthalmopathy. This second study says: The HTBI primer set was used in a first-round RT-PCR of the TCR CDR3.

V is TRBV27 and J is TRBJ2-1; TRBD2 aligns across 7 bases. The origin of this receptor is a woman aged 45-60 years with Graves disease. Sequenced material: peripheral blood mononuclear cells (PBMCs), taken at new diagnosis, from a patient treated with antithyroid drugs. CDR3 in DNA: TGTGCCAGCAGTTTATGGGGGATGTCGGGAGGTGGTGAGCAGTTCTTC. It specifies CASSLWGMSGGGEQFF.